A selection of T cell receptor beta chains follows, all from one sample in a study of T-cell memory formation after mild COVID-19. One entry per CDR3 protein results from TCRdb running MiXCR on the 5' RACE reads. This table holds roughly 220,000 distinct CDR3 sequences, roughly 10% found once. Sequenced input: PBMCs or a T cell subset sorted from them (not recorded which). These receptors were collected from a man aged 18 to 30 who had mild COVID-19 (a few samples of this study predate the infection). Cell type and time point are not known. Each CDR3 is given with its conserved first and last residue. A D gene is named only where the DNA matches it firmly. Size is omitted from some rows. Given values are once, few, many or a class for expanded clones.

TRBJ2-3	-	TRBV20-1	many	CSAAGLPRTDTQYF	TGCAGTGCAGCAGGACTACCTCGCACAGATACGCAGTATTTT
TRBJ2-5	-	TRBV7-2	-	CASRANSGGETQYF	TGTGCCAGCAGGGCCAATAGCGGAGGGGAGACCCAGTACTTC
TRBJ2-4	-	TRBV11-2	few	CASSSPPGNIAKNIQYF	TGTGCCAGCAGCTCCCCTCCGGGGAATATAGCCAAAAACATTCAGTACTTC
TRBJ2-1	-	TRBV30	many	CAWSDYYSEQFF	TGTGCCTGGAGTGACTACTACAGTGAGCAGTTCTTC
TRBJ2-7	TRBD1	TRBV6-2/TRBV6-3	-	CASRRSTGSYEQYF	TGTGCCAGCAGAAGGTCGACAGGGTCCTACGAGCAGTACTTC
TRBJ1-1	-	TRBV5-6	-	CASSLPGLAGRTEAFF	TGTGCCAGCAGCTTGCCGGGACTTGCTGGGAGGACTGAAGCTTTCTTT
TRBJ2-3	TRBD2	TRBV5-1	-	CASSLSTSGGANTQYF	TGCGCCAGCAGCTTGAGTACTAGCGGGGGGGCTAATACGCAGTATTTT
TRBJ2-1	-	TRBV20-1	few	CSARWAVVNEQFF	TGCAGTGCTAGGTGGGCTGTGGTTAATGAGCAGTTCTTC
TRBJ2-5	-	TRBV29-1	few	CSVDRAGALQETQYF	TGCAGCGTCGATCGGGCGGGGGCTTTACAAGAGACCCAGTACTTC
TRBJ2-3	-	TRBV9	few	CASSVQIGGPSTDTQYF	TGTGCCAGCAGCGTGCAAATCGGGGGGCCTAGCACAGATACGCAGTATTTT
TRBJ2-1	-	TRBV29-1	-	CSGRGQIYNEQFF	TGCAGCGGGAGGGGACAGATCTACAATGAGCAGTTCTTC
TRBJ2-3	-	TRBV7-3	-	CASSLSPYGGGADTQYF	TGTGCCAGCAGCTTAAGTCCGTATGGCGGGGGCGCAGATACGCAGTATTTT
TRBJ1-2	TRBD1	TRBV7-2	few	CASRRGDSNYGYTF	TGTGCCAGCAGGCGGGGGGACAGTAACTATGGCTACACCTTC
TRBJ2-5	-	TRBV28	-	CASSFWRGEETQYF	TGTGCCAGCAGTTTTTGGAGGGGAGAAGAGACCCAGTACTTC
TRBJ1-2	-	TRBV20-1	-	CSARDWPSSGGYTF	TGCAGTGCTAGAGATTGGCCCTCATCGGGGGGCTACACCTTC
TRBJ1-4	-	TRBV7-9	-	CASSYGRLRGASTNATNEKLFF	TGTGCCAGCAGCTACGGACGTCTGCGGGGCGCCTCGACGAATGCAACTAATGAAAAACTGTTTTTT
TRBJ2-4	-	TRBV23-1	-	CASSQEQGAKNIQYF	TGCGCCAGCAGTCAGGAACAGGGAGCCAAAAACATTCAGTACTTC
TRBJ2-3	TRBD2	TRBV20-1	few	CSAGGTSSGRAQYF	TGCAGTGCTGGGGGGACTAGCAGTGGAAGAGCGCAGTATTTT
TRBJ2-5	TRBD2	TRBV2	few	CASRDGLAGNQETQYF	TGTGCCAGCAGGGACGGACTAGCGGGGAACCAAGAGACCCAGTACTTC
TRBJ2-2	-	TRBV6-5	-	CASRPVNRAGELFF	TGTGCCAGCAGGCCCGTCAACAGGGCCGGGGAGCTGTTTTTT
TRBJ1-5	-	TRBV28	-	CASSFRSGNQPQHF	TGTGCCAGCAGTTTTAGGTCAGGGAATCAGCCCCAGCATTTT
TRBJ2-3	TRBD1	TRBV29-1	-	CSVEEGVRGWDTQYF	TGCAGCGTTGAAGAAGGCGTCAGGGGGTGGGATACGCAGTATTTT
TRBJ2-2	-	TRBV19	-	CASSGTDRYTGELFF	TGTGCCAGTAGCGGCACCGATCGTTACACCGGGGAGCTGTTTTTT
TRBJ2-1	-	TRBV6-5	-	CASTSREGGAYNEQFF	TGTGCCAGCACCTCGAGGGAGGGGGGGGCGTACAATGAGCAGTTCTTC
TRBJ1-2	-	TRBV5-6	many	CASSLAAGGIHGYTF	TGTGCCAGCAGCTTGGCCGCCGGAGGGATCCATGGCTACACCTTC
TRBJ2-2	-	TRBV11-3	few	CASSLAHGGSLITGELFF	TGTGCCAGCAGCTTAGCCCATGGGGGTAGCCTGATCACCGGGGAGCTGTTTTTT
TRBJ2-2	TRBD2	TRBV7-2	-	CASSLLRGLAGTGELFF	TGTGCCAGCAGCTTATTGCGGGGACTAGCGGGCACCGGGGAGCTGTTTTTT
TRBJ2-5	TRBD2	TRBV19	-	CASERGPGETQYF	TGTGCCAGTGAGCGGGGGCCAGGAGAGACCCAGTACTTC